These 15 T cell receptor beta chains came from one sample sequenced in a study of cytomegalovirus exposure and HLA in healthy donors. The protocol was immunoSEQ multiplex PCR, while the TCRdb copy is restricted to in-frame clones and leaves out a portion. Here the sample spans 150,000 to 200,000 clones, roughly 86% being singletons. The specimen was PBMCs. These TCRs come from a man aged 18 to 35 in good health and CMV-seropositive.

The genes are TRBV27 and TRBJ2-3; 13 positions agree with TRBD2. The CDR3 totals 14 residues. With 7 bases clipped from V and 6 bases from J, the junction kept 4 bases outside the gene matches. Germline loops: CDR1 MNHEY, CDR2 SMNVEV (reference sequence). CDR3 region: CASKPGLAGDTQYF. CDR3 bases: TGTGCCAGCAAACCGGGACTAGCGGGGGATACGCAGTATTTT.

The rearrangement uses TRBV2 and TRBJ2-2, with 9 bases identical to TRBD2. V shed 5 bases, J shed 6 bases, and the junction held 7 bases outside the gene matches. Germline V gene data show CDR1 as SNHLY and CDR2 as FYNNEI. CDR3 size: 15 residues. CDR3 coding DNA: TGTGCCAGCAGTACGGGACTAGCTGGTCCCGGGGAGCTGTTTTTT. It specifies CASSTGLAGPGELFF. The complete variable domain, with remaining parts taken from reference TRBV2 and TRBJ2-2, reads EPEVTQTPSHQVTQMGQEVILRCVPISNHLYFYWYRQILGQKVEFLVSFYNNEISEKSEIFDDQFSVERPDGSNFTLKIRSTKLEDSAMYFCASSTGLAGPGELFFGEGSRLTVL.

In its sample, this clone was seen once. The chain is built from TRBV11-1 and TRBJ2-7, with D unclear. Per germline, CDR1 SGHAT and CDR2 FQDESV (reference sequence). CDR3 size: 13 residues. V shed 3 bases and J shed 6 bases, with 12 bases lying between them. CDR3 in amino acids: CASSLAYSGEQYF. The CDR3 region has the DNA TGTGCCAGCAGCTTGGCGTACAGTGGCGAGCAGTACTTC.

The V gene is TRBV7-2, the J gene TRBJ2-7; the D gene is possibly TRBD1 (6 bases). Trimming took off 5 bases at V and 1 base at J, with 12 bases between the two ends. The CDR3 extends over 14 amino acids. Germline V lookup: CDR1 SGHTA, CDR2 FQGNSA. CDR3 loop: CASSRRDISYEQYF. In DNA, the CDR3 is TGTGCCAGCAGCCGCCGGGACATTTCCTACGAGCAGTACTTC.

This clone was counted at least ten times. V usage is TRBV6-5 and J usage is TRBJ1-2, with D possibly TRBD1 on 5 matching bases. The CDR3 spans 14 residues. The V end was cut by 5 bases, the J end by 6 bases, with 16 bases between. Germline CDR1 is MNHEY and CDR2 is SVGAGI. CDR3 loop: CASSARGTRNGYTF. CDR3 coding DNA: TGTGCCAGCAGTGCCCGGGGGACGCGAAATGGCTACACCTTC.

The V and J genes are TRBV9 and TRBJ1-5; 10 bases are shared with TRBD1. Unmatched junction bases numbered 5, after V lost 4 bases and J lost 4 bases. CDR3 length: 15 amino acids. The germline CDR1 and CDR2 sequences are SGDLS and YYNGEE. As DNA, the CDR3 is TGTGCCAGCAGCCTAGGGACAGGGGTTAATCAGCCCCAGCATTTT. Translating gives CASSLGTGVNQPQHF.

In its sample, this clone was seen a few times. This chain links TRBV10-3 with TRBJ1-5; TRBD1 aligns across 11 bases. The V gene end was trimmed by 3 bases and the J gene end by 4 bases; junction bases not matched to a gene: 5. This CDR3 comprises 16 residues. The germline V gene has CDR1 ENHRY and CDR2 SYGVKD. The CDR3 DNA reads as TGTGCCATCAGTGATTACCGGGACAGGGGGAATCAGCCCCAGCATTTT. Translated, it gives CAISDYRDRGNQPQHF.

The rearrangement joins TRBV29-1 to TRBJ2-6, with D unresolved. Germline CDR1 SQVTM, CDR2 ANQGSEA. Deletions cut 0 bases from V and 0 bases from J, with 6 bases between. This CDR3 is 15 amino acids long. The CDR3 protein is CSVEEKHSGANVLTF. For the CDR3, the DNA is TGCAGCGTTGAAGAGAAACACTCTGGGGCCAACGTCCTGACTTTC.

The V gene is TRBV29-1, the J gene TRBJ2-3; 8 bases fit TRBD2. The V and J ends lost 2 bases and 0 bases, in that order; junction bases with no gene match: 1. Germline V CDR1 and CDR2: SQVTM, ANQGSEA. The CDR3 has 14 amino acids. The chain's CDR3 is CSVETSGSTDTQYF. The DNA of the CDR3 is TGCAGCGTTGAAACTAGCGGCAGCACAGATACGCAGTATTTT.

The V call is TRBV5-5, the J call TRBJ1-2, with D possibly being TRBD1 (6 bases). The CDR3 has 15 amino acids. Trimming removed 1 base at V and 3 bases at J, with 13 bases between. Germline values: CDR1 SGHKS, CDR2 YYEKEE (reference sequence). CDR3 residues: CASSLSTGKDYGYTF. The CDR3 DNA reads TGTGCCAGCAGCTTGTCTACAGGGAAGGACTATGGCTACACCTTC.

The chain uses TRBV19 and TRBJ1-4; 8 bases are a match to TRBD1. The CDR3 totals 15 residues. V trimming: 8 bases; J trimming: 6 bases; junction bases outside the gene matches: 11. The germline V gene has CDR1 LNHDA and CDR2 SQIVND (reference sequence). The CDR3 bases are TGTGCCAGTTCCGAGGTACAGGGGGTGGATGAAAAACTGTTTTTT. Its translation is CASSEVQGVDEKLFF.

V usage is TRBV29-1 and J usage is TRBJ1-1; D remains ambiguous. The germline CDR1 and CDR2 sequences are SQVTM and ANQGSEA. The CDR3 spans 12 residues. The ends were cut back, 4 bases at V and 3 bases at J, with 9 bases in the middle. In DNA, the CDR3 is TGCAGCGTTGCTGGAGCCCACACTGAAGCTTTCTTT. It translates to CSVAGAHTEAFF.

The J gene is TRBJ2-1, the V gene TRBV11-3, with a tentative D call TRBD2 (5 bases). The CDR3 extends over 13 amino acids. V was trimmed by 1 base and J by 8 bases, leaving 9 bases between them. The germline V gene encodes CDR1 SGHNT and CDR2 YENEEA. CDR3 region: CASSLGGRDEQFF. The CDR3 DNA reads TGTGCCAGCAGCTTAGGTGGGCGGGATGAGCAGTTCTTC.

CDR3 nucleotide sequence: TGTGCCACCAGCAGCCCCGCAGGACAGCCCCAGCATTTT. It codes for CATSSPAGQPQHF. V and J are TRBV15 and TRBJ1-5, with unresolved D. The CDR3 totals 13 residues. In germline, CDR1 is LNHNV, CDR2 YYDKDF (reference sequence). Trimming took 3 bases from V and 7 from J, leaving 10 bases between them.

Written as DNA, the CDR3 is TGTGCCAGCACTAGCGGTCAAAACAATGAGCAGTTCTTC. This encodes CASTSGQNNEQFF. V gene TRBV7-9 combines with J gene TRBJ2-1; 7 bases align to TRBD2. Trimming removed 7 bases from V and 5 bases from J; junction bases left unmatched: 5. CDR1 and CDR2 (germline): SEHNR, FQNEAQ (reference sequence). CDR3 length: 13 amino acids.